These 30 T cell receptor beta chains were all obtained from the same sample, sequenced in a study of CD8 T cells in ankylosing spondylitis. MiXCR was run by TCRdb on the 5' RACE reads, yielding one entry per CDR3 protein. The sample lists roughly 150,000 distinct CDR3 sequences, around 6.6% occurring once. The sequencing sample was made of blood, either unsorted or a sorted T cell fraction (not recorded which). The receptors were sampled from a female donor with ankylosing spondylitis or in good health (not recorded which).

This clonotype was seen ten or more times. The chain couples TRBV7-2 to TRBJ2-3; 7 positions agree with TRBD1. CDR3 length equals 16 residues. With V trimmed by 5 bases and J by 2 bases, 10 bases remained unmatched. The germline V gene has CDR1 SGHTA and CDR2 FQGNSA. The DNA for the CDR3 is TGTGCCAGCAGCCCGTTTCGGGACAGATACACAGATACGCAGTATTTT. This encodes CASSPFRDRYTDTQYF.

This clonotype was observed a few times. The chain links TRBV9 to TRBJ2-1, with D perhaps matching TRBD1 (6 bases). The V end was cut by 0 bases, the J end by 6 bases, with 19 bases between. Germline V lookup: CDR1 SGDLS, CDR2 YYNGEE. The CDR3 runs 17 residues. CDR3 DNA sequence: TGTGCCAGCAGCGTAGGGTGGGGGCAAACACTCCGCAATGAGCAGTTCTTC. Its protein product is CASSVGWGQTLRNEQFF.

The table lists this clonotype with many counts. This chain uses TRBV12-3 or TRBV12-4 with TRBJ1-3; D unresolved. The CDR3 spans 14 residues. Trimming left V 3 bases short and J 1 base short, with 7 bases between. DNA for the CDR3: TGTGCCAGCAGTTTTTTCGGGTCTGGAAACACCATATATTTT. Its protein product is CASSFFGSGNTIYF.

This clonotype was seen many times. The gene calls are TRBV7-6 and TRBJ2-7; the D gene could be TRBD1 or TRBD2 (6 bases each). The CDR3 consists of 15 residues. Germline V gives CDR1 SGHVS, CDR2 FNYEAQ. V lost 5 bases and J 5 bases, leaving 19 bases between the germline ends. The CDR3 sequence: CASSTTGGRGNEQYF. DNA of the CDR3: TGTGCCAGCAGCACAACCGGGGGCAGGGGCAACGAGCAGTACTTC.

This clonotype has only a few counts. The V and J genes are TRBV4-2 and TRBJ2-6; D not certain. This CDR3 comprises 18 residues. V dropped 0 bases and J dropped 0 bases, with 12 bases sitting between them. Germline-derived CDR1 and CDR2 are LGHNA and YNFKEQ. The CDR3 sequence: CASSQDPPGNSGANVLTF. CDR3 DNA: TGTGCCAGCAGCCAAGATCCCCCGGGCAACTCTGGGGCCAACGTCCTGACTTTC.

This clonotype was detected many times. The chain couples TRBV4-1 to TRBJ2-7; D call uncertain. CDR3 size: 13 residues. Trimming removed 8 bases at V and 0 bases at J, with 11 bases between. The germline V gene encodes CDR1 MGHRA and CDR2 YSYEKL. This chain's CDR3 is CASSTGPSYEQYF. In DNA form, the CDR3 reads TGCGCCAGCTCCACCGGTCCCTCCTACGAGCAGTACTTC.

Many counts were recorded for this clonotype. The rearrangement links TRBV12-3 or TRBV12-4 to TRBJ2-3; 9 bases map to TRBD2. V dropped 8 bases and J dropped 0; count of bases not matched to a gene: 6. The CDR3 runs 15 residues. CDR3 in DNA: TGTGCCAGCTCTAGCGGGACCAGGAGCACAGATACGCAGTATTTT. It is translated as CASSSGTRSTDTQYF.

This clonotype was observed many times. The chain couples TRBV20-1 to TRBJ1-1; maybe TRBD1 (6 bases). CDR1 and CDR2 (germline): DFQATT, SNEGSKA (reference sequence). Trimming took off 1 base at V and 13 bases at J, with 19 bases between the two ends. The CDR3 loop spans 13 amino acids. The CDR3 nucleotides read TGCAGTGCTAGAGGGGGACCGAGACAGGACGTTTTCTTT. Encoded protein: CSARGGPRQDVFF.

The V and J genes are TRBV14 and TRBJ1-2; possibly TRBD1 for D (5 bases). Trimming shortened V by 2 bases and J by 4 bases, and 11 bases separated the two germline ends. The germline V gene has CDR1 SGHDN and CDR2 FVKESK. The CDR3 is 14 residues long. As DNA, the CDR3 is TGTGCCAGCAGCCAAAATGCGGGGACCTATGGCTACACCTTC. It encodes CASSQNAGTYGYTF. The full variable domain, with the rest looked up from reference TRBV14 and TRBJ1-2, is EAGVTQFPSHSVIEKGQTVTLRCDPISGHDNLYWYRRVMGKEIKFLLHFVKESKQDESGMPNNRFLAERTGGTYSTLKVQPAELEDSGVYFCASSQNAGTYGYTFGSGTRLTVV.

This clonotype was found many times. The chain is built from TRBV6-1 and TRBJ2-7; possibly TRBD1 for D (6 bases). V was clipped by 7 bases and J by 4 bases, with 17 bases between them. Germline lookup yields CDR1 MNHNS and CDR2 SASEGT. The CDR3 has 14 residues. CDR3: CASTLDRSGYEQYF. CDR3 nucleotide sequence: TGTGCCAGCACCCTAGACAGGAGTGGGTACGAGCAGTACTTC.

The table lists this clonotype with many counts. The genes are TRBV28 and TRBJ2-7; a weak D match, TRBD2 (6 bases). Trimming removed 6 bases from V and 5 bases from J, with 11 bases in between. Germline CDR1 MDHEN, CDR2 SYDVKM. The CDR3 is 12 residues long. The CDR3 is CASSRDFHEQYF. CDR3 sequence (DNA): TGTGCCAGCAGCCGGGACTTCCACGAGCAGTACTTC.

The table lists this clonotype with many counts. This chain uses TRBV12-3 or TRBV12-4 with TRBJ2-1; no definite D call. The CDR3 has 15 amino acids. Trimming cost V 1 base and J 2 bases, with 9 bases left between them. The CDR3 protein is CASSLEGYPYNEQFF. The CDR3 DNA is TGTGCCAGCAGTTTAGAAGGGTACCCCTACAATGAGCAGTTCTTC.

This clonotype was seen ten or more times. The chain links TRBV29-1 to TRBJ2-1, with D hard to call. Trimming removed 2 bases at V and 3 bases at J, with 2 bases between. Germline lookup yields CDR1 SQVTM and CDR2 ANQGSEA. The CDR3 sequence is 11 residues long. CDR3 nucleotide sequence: TGCAGCGTTGAATACTACAATGAGCAGTTCTTC. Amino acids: CSVEYYNEQFF.

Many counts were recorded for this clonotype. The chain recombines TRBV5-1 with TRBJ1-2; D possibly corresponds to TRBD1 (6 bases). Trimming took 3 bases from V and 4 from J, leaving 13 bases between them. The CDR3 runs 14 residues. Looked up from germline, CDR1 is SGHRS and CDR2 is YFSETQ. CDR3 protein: CASSSGAGSYGYTF. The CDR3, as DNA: TGCGCCAGCAGCTCGGGGGCAGGGAGCTATGGCTACACCTTC.

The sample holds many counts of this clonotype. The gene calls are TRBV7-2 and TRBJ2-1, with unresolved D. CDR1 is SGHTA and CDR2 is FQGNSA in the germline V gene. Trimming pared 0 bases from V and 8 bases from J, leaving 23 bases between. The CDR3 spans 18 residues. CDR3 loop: CASSLAGGIAQQLDEQFF. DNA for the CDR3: TGTGCCAGCAGCTTAGCGGGTGGGATAGCCCAGCAATTGGATGAGCAGTTCTTC.

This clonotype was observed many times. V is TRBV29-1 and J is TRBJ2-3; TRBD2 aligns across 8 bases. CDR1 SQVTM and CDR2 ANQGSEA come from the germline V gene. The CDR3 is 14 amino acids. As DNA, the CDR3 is TGCATCGTAAAAGGGACTAGTGGGACAGATACGCAGTATTTT. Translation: CIVKGTSGTDTQYF.

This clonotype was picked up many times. CDR3 nucleotides: TGTGCCAGCAGCCCGGGACTAGCGGGGGAATGGGACAATGAGCAGTTCTTC. This codes for CASSPGLAGEWDNEQFF. This chain uses TRBV12-3 or TRBV12-4 with TRBJ2-1; 14 bases match TRBD2. J was trimmed by 5 bases and V by 6 bases; bases with no gene match: 9. There are 17 residues in the CDR3.

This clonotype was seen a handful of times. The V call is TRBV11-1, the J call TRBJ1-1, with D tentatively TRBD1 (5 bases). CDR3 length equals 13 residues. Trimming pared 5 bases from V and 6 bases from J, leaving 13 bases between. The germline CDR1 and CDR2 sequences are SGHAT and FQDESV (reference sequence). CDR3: CASSPTRGAEAFF. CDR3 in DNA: TGTGCCAGCAGCCCGACGCGGGGCGCTGAAGCTTTCTTT.

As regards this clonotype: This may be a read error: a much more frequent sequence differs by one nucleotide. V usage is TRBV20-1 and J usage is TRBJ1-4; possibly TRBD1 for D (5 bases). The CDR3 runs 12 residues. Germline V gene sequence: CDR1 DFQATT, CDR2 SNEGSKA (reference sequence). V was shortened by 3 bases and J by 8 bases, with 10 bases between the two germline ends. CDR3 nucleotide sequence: TGCAGTGCTAGGGGGACTGGCGAAAAACTGTTTTTT. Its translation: CSARGTGEKLFF.

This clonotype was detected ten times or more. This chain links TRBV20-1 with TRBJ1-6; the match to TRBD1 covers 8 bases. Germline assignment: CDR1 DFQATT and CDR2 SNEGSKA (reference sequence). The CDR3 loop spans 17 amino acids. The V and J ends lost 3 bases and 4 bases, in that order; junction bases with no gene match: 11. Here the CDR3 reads CSARSDRGRKYNSPLHF. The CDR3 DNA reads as TGCAGTGCTAGGTCCGACAGGGGAAGGAAGTATAATTCACCCCTCCACTTT.

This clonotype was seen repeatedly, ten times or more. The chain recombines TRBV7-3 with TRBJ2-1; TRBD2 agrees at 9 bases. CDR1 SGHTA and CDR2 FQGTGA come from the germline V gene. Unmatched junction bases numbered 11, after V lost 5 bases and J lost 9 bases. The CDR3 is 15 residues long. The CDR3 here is CASSPNPSGEGEQFF. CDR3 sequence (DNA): TGTGCCAGCAGCCCAAACCCTAGCGGGGAGGGTGAGCAGTTCTTC.

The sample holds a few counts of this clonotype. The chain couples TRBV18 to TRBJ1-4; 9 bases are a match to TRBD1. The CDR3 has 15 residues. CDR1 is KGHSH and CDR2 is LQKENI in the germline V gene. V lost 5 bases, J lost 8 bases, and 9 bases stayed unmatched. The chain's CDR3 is CASSFTGGDPEKLFF. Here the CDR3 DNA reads TGTGCCAGCTCATTCACAGGGGGCGACCCGGAAAAACTGTTTTTT.

The CDR3 protein is CASSFISWTVPTSGRTQYF. CDR3 in DNA: TGTGCCAGCAGTTTTATATCCTGGACAGTCCCGACGTCGGGTCGTACGCAGTATTTT. The chain is built from TRBV12-3 or TRBV12-4 and TRBJ2-3; TRBD1 is a possible D gene (6 bases). Trimming removed 3 bases from V and 8 bases from J, with 30 bases in between. CDR3 length: 19 amino acids.

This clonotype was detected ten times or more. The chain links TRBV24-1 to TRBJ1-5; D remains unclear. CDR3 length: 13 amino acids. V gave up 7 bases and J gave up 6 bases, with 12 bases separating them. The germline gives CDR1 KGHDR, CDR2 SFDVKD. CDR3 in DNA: TGTGCCACCAGGGGCCGGGCGGGTCAGCCCCAGCATTTT. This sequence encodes CATRGRAGQPQHF.

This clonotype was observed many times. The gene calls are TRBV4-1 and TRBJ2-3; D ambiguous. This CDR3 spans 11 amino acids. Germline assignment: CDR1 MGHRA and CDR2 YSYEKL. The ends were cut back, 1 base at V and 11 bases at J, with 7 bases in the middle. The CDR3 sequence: CASSQAKVQYF. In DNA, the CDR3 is TGCGCCAGCAGCCAAGCCAAGGTGCAGTATTTT.

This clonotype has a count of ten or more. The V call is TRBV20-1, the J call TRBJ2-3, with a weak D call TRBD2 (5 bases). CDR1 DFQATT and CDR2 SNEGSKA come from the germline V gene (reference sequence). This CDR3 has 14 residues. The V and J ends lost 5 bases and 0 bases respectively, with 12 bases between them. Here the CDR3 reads CSAATSASTDTQYF. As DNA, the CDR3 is TGCAGTGCTGCAACTAGTGCTAGCACAGATACGCAGTATTTT.

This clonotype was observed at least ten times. The CDR3 region has the DNA TGTGCCAGCAGCCACGGCGGGGGGATGACCTACGAGCAGTACTTC. Protein product: CASSHGGGMTYEQYF. The gene calls are TRBV4-2 and TRBJ2-7, with TRBD2 matching over 8 bases. CDR3 length: 15 amino acids. The V and J ends lost 3 bases and 2 bases, in that order; junction bases with no gene match: 6. Looked up from germline, CDR1 is LGHNA and CDR2 is YNFKEQ.

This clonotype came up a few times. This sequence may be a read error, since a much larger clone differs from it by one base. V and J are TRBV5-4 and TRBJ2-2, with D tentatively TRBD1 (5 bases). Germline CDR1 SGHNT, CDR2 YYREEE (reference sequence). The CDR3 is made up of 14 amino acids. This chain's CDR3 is CARSVGLNSGELFF. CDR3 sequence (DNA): TGTGCCAGGAGCGTGGGGCTGAACTCCGGGGAGCTGTTTTTT.

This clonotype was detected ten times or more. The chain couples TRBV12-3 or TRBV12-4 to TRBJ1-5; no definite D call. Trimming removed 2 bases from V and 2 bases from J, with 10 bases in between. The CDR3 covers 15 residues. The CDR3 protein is CASSLNRAGNQPQHF. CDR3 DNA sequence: TGTGCCAGCAGTTTAAACCGAGCAGGCAATCAGCCCCAGCATTTT.

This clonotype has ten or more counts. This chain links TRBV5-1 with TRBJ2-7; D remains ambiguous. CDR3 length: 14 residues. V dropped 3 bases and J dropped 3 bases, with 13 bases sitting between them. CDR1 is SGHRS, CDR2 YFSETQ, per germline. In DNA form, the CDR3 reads TGCGCCAGCAGCTCCATGGACGGGCGCTACGAGCAGTACTTC. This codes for CASSSMDGRYEQYF.